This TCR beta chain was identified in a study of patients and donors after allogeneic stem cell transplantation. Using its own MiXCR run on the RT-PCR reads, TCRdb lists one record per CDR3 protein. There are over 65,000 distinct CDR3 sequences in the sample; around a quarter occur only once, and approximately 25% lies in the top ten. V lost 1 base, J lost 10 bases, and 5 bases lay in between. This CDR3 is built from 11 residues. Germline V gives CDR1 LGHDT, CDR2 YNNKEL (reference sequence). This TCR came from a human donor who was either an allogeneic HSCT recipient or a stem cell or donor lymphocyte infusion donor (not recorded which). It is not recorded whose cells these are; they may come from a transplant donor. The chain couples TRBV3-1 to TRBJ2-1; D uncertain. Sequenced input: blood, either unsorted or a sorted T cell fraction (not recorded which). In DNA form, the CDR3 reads TGTGCCAGCAGCCAAGGGCCAGAGCAGTTCTTC. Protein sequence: CASSQGPEQFF.